This TCR beta chain was recovered during a study of tumor-infiltrating lymphocytes in primary liver carcinoma. Study information: Participating patients were men and women between 30 and 69 years old.

Germline loops: CDR1 MGHRA, CDR2 YSYEKL. This CDR3 has 16 amino acids. V gave up 6 bases and J gave up 9 bases; unmatched junction bases: 12. Germline DNA was also extracted, and blood RNA derived from unsorted whole blood. Researchers generated TCR beta cDNA from approximately 0.55 ug of total RNA, relying on a constant-region primer. Libraries covering TCR beta were generated through three nested multiplex PCR rounds (using a slightly modified ARM-PCR). The opening two PCR rounds, around 9 cycles each, paired TRBV1-TRBV30 forward primers with a C-beta reverse primer. TCRdb passed the multiplex PCR reads through MiXCR, listing each CDR3 protein once. The sample contains 300,000 to 400,000 distinct CDR3 sequences, 65% of which appear only once.

This TCR was recovered from a man aged 40-55 years with primary liver carcinoma and hepatitis B virus infection. The V gene is TRBV4-1, the J gene TRBJ2-1; 12 bases align to TRBD2. Sequenced input: peripheral blood. CDR3 in amino acids: CASRAGLAGNRGEQFF. The CDR3 DNA reads as TGCGCCAGCAGGGCTGGACTAGCGGGAAACCGGGGTGAGCAGTTCTTC.